Shown below are 2 T cell receptor beta chains from a single sample sequenced in a study of prognosis after radiotherapy for stage I lung cancer. Two rounds of multiplex PCR amplified TCR beta CDR3 from genomic DNA. Round-one PCR had primers specific to each TRBV and TRBJ gene. MiXCR, run by TCRdb on the multiplex PCR reads, gives a single entry per CDR3 protein. This sample carries 20,000 to 30,000 distinct CDR3 sequences, approximately 39% of them seen once, and the ten largest clones take roughly 21%. This sample comprised PBMCs, obtained before or after stereotactic body radiation therapy (not recorded which). Receptors originate from a donor of 50 years or more with non-small cell lung cancer.

This clonotype has at least ten counts. The V and J genes are TRBV6-4 and TRBJ2-6; 8 bases map to TRBD1. The CDR3 runs to 16 residues. Germline CDR1 and CDR2: MRHNA and SNTAGT. The J segment lost 4 bases and the V segment lost 10 bases, leaving 12 bases of the junction unmatched. The CDR3: CATGSQGAGGANVLTF. The CDR3 region has the DNA TGTGCCACTGGGAGCCAGGGGGCTGGCGGGGCCAACGTCCTGACTTTC.

There are many counts of this clonotype. J is TRBJ1-4 and V is TRBV11-2; D is ambiguous. This CDR3 region has 11 residues. Germline values: CDR1 SGHAT, CDR2 FQNNGV. Trimming took 1 base from V and 8 from J, leaving 2 bases between them. The CDR3 DNA sequence: TGTGCCAGCAGCTTAGGGGAAAAACTGTTTTTT. As protein: CASSLGEKLFF.